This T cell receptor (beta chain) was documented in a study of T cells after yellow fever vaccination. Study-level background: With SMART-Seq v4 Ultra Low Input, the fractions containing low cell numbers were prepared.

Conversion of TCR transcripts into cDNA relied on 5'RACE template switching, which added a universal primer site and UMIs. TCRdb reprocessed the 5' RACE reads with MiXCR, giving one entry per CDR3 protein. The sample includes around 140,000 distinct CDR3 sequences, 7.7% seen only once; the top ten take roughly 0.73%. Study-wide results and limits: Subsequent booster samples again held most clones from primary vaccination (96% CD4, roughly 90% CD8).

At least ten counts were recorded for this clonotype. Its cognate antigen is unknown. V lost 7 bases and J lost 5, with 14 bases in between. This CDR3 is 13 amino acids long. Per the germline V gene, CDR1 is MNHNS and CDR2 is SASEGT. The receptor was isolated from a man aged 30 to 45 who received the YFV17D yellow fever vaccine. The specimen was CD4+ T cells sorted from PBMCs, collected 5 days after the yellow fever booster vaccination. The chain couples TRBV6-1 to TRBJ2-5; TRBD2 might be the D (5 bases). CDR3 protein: CASTQPGTETQYF. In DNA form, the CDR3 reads TGTGCCAGCACCCAACCGGGAACGGAGACCCAGTACTTC.